These T cell receptor beta chains were read from a single sample in a study of cytotoxic CD8 clonotypes in ibrutinib-treated CLL. Some clones are missing from TCRdb's copy, which holds only in-frame ones; the method was immunoSEQ multiplex PCR. The sample shows 60,000 to 75,000 clones, less than 95% of them seen only once. The material was PBMCs, obtained after 12 months of ibrutinib treatment. Source of these receptors: a human donor with chronic lymphocytic leukemia. Each CDR3 is given with its conserved first and last residue. The D gene is left open where the match is weak.

>-|TRBJ2-5|TRBV30
CAWSTPTQETQYF
TGTGCCTGGAGTACCCCTACTCAAGAGACCCAGTACTTC
>TRBD1|TRBJ2-3|TRBV19
CASRTGGGTDTQYF
TGTGCCAGCAGGACAGGGGGCGGCACAGATACGCAGTATTTT
>-|TRBJ2-7|TRBV28
CASSLSTGGDFGQYF
TGTGCCAGCAGTTTAAGTACAGGGGGGGATTTTGGGCAGTACTTC
>-|TRBJ1-5|TRBV15
CATSRALDYSNQPQHF
TGTGCCACCAGCAGAGCGCTTGATTATAGCAATCAGCCCCAGCATTTT
>TRBD1|TRBJ2-7|TRBV30
CAWRTGGNYEQYF
TGTGCCTGGCGGACAGGGGGTAATTACGAGCAGTACTTC
>TRBD2|TRBJ2-7|TRBV18
CASSPRGTSGSYEQYF
TGTGCCAGCTCACCAAGAGGGACTAGCGGGAGCTACGAGCAGTACTTC
>TRBD1|TRBJ1-2|TRBV19
CASSSGGVNYGYTF
TGTGCCAGTAGTTCAGGGGGCGTCAACTATGGCTACACCTTC
>-|TRBJ2-1|TRBV9
CASSVKGLLQNEQFF
TGTGCCAGCAGCGTAAAGGGACTCCTACAAAATGAGCAGTTCTTC
>TRBD2|TRBJ2-7|TRBV5-4
CASSPSGSSSYEQYF
TGTGCCAGCAGCCCTAGCGGGAGCAGCTCCTACGAGCAGTACTTC
>-|TRBJ2-2|TRBV7-6
CASRARGPGELFF
TGTGCCAGCAGGGCCCGGGGGCCCGGGGAGCTGTTTTTT